The 31 T cell receptor beta chains listed next were all sequenced from one sample in a study of human CD8 memory T cell subsets (dated by TCRdb to the early 2020s). A Human TCR Profiling Kit was used to prepare UMI-labeled 5' RACE TCRbeta libraries. TCRdb reprocessed the reads and assigns one entry to each CDR3 protein sequence, leaving out DNA. The sample's table lists a count of thousands of distinct CDR3 sequences. The ten largest clones represent roughly 20% of the sample. The sequencing sample was made of CD8+ T cells from PBMCs. Every receptor here comes from a human donor in good health.

The genes are TRBV7-9 and TRBJ1-1; the D gene TCRdb calls, TRBD1, cannot be checked with no DNA. This CDR3 has 13 amino acids. In germline, CDR1 is SEHNR, CDR2 FQNEAQ (reference sequence). CDR3 residues: CASSEGRNTEAFF.

The chain is built from TRBV5-6 and TRBJ2-3; absent DNA, TCRdb's TRBD2 call cannot be checked. Germline CDR1 reads SGHDT; CDR2 reads YYEEEE. The CDR3 has 16 residues. CDR3 sequence reads: CASSLLLEGFTDTQYF.

The chain combines TRBV6-6 with TRBJ2-1; TCRdb selects TRBD1, and the lack of DNA leaves this call unchecked. This CDR3 is built from 13 residues. Germline V lookup: CDR1 MNHNY, CDR2 SVGAGI (reference sequence). CDR3 sequence: CASMDRGGNEQFF.

The rearrangement links TRBV5-4 to TRBJ1-2; with no DNA, the TCRdb D assignment of TRBD1 cannot be verified. Germline CDR1 reads SGHNT; CDR2 reads YYREEE (reference sequence). The CDR3 spans 14 residues. The CDR3 is CASSFSGGGYGYTF.

This chain uses TRBV3-1 with TRBJ2-1; the D call from TCRdb, TRBD2, cannot be confirmed without DNA. The CDR3 runs to 18 residues. The germline gives CDR1 LGHDT, CDR2 YNNKEL (reference sequence). CDR3 loop: CASSPSGTSGGADNEQFF.

This clonotype ranks as medium-sized (0.01 to 0.1%) in terms of frequency. V and J are TRBV6-5 and TRBJ2-7. The CDR3 totals 14 residues. Germline CDR1 is MNHEY and CDR2 is SVGAGI. The CDR3 spells CASTLRQGPYEQYF.

This clonotype registers medium-sized by frequency. The rearrangement joins TRBV19 to TRBJ2-1; TCRdb's assignment of TRBD1 cannot be checked, as there is no DNA. Germline loops: CDR1 LNHDA, CDR2 SQIVND (reference sequence). There are 16 residues in the CDR3. CDR3 amino acids: CASSMQGGVAYNEQFF. Filled out from reference TRBV19 and TRBJ2-1, the complete variable domain reads DGGITQSPKYLFRKEGQNVTLSCEQNLNHDAMYWYRQDPGQGLRLIYYSQIVNDFQKGDIAEGYSVSREKKESFPLTVTSAQKNPTAFYLCASSMQGGVAYNEQFFGPGTRLTVL.

The V and J genes are TRBV20-1 and TRBJ2-3; TCRdb outputs TRBD1, but without DNA this stays unchecked. CDR1 and CDR2 from the germline V gene are DFQATT and SNEGSKA (reference sequence). The CDR3 is made up of 15 amino acids. CDR3 sequence reads: CSARNLAGDTDTQYF.

CDR3: CASSLGRGATEAFF. The V gene is TRBV13, the J gene TRBJ1-1; TCRdb gives TRBD1 as the D gene, but with no DNA this cannot be confirmed. Germline assignment: CDR1 PRHDT and CDR2 FYEKMQ (reference sequence). The CDR3 runs 14 residues.

The rearrangement joins TRBV19 to TRBJ1-5. Germline lookup yields CDR1 LNHDA and CDR2 SQIVND (reference sequence). CDR3 size: 15 residues. CDR3 residues: CASRDLAFGNQPQHF. Full variable domain (missing parts from reference TRBV19 and TRBJ1-5): DGGITQSPKYLFRKEGQNVTLSCEQNLNHDAMYWYRQDPGQGLRLIYYSQIVNDFQKGDIAEGYSVSREKKESFPLTVTSAQKNPTAFYLCASRDLAFGNQPQHFGDGTRLSIL.

The chain joins TRBV5-4 to TRBJ2-1. The CDR3 totals 15 residues. Germline V gene sequence: CDR1 SGHNT, CDR2 YYREEE (reference sequence). CDR3: CASSLLGAPYNEQFF.

The rearrangement links TRBV5-5 to TRBJ1-4; TCRdb picks TRBD1, but there is no DNA to check that call. CDR3 size: 13 residues. Looked up from germline, CDR1 is SGHKS and CDR2 is YYEKEE (reference sequence). The CDR3: CASSRAATGDLFF.

This chain uses TRBV19 with TRBJ1-5. Germline CDR1 is LNHDA and CDR2 is SQIVND (reference sequence). The CDR3 extends over 15 amino acids. CDR3 loop: CASTNRGNSNQPQHF.

This chain uses TRBV7-9 with TRBJ2-3; as DNA is missing, the TRBD2 call by TCRdb cannot be tested. The V gene's germline CDR1 is SEHNR and CDR2 FQNEAQ (reference sequence). The CDR3 totals 16 residues. This CDR3 reads CASSGQLATATDTQYF. Using reference TRBV7-9 and TRBJ2-3 for the parts outside the CDR3, the full variable domain is DTGVSQNPRHKITKRGQNVTFRCDPISEHNRLYWYRQTLGQGPEFLTYFQNEAQLEKSRLLSDRFSAERPKGSFSTLEIQRTEQGDSAMYLCASSGQLATATDTQYFGPGTRLTVL.

The J gene is TRBJ2-7, the V gene TRBV28; TCRdb's D gene call, TRBD1, goes unchecked for lack of DNA. This CDR3 region has 16 residues. The germline CDR1 and CDR2 sequences are MDHEN and SYDVKM. The CDR3 region is CASSSLGSQGAYEQYF.

Judged by frequency, this clonotype is medium-sized. The chain carries TRBV2 and TRBJ1-3. Germline CDR1 reads SNHLY; CDR2 reads FYNNEI. The CDR3 is 16 residues long. The CDR3 protein is CASSEVGKRSGNTIYF.

The chain is built from TRBV27 and TRBJ1-3; absent DNA, TCRdb's TRBD1 call cannot be checked. The CDR3 is 17 residues long. Germline V gene data show CDR1 as MNHEY and CDR2 as SMNVEV (reference sequence). The CDR3 protein is CASQRTGTSYSGNTIYF.

The V gene is TRBV28, the J gene TRBJ2-5; TCRdb reports TRBD2, a call that lacks DNA to check it against. The germline gives CDR1 MDHEN, CDR2 SYDVKM. CDR3 size: 15 residues. The CDR3 loop is CASSLGAGKYETQYF.

This clonotype is called medium-sized based on its frequency. The rearrangement uses TRBV6-6 and TRBJ1-4. Per the germline V gene, CDR1 is MNHNY and CDR2 is SVGAGI (reference sequence). The CDR3 length is 15 residues. The CDR3 region is CASRETAATNEKLFF.

The genes are TRBV28 and TRBJ1-1; TCRdb names TRBD1, which stays unverified in the absence of DNA. This CDR3 has 13 amino acids. CDR1 and CDR2 from the germline V gene are MDHEN and SYDVKM. CDR3 protein: CASSLSTGSEAFF.

V usage is TRBV13 and J usage is TRBJ2-7; checking the TCRdb D call of TRBD2 is not possible without DNA. There are 14 residues in the CDR3. Germline CDR1 and CDR2: PRHDT and FYEKMQ (reference sequence). This CDR3 is CASSFGRGGGEQYF.

This sequence joins TRBV10-1 and TRBJ2-7; no DNA is available, so the TRBD2 call from TCRdb remains unchecked. This CDR3 is built from 16 residues. The germline gives CDR1 WNHNN, CDR2 SYGVQD (reference sequence). The CDR3 reads CASSENSGVPADEQYF.

This clonotype is deemed medium-sized by its frequency. V is TRBV28 and J is TRBJ2-2; TCRdb designates TRBD1, a call that cannot be tested without DNA. This CDR3 contains 14 residues. Germline V gene data show CDR1 as MDHEN and CDR2 as SYDVKM. CDR3 sequence reads: CASRDRSNTGELFF.

The gene calls are TRBV5-6 and TRBJ2-7; the D call from TCRdb, TRBD2, cannot be confirmed without DNA. Germline CDR1 reads SGHDT; CDR2 reads YYEEEE. The CDR3 extends over 15 amino acids. This CDR3 reads CASSLAPPGVLEQYF. Based on the CDR3 plus reference TRBV5-6 and TRBJ2-7, the full variable domain is DAGVTQSPTHLIKTRGQQVTLRCSPKSGHDTVSWYQQALGQGPQFIFQYYEEEERQRGNFPDRFSGHQFPNYSSELNVNALLLGDSALYLCASSLAPPGVLEQYFGPGTRLTVT.

The V and J genes are TRBV25-1 and TRBJ2-1; no DNA is available, so the TRBD2 call from TCRdb remains unchecked. Germline V lookup: CDR1 MGHDK, CDR2 SYGVNS. The CDR3 runs 14 residues. The CDR3 region is CASSPRGSYNEQFF.

This chain's CDR3 is CASSLEEVGQGNNEQFF. The chain couples TRBV7-9 to TRBJ2-1; absent DNA, TCRdb's TRBD1 call cannot be checked. The CDR3 has 17 amino acids. CDR1 SEHNR and CDR2 FQNEAQ come from the germline V gene (reference sequence).

J is TRBJ2-7 and V is TRBV3-1; TCRdb's assignment of TRBD1 cannot be checked, as there is no DNA. The germline V gene encodes CDR1 LGHDT and CDR2 YNNKEL (reference sequence). The CDR3 spans 16 residues. The CDR3 region is CASSQDTYRESYEQYF.

The genes are TRBV6-4 and TRBJ2-2; TCRdb reports TRBD1, a call that lacks DNA to check it against. Germline lookup yields CDR1 MRHNA and CDR2 SNTAGT. This CDR3 is 13 amino acids long. The CDR3: CASRWGDTGELFF.

CDR3 amino acids: CASSPTPGHYGYTF. The V call is TRBV14, the J call TRBJ1-2; the TRBD1 assignment by TCRdb is unverifiable without DNA. This CDR3 contains 14 residues. The germline gives CDR1 SGHDN, CDR2 FVKESK.

The chain joins TRBV5-6 to TRBJ1-6; the D gene TCRdb calls, TRBD1, cannot be checked with no DNA. Germline assignment: CDR1 SGHDT and CDR2 YYEEEE. This CDR3 region has 15 residues. CDR3: CASSLLGAANSPLHF.

According to its frequency, this clonotype is large. The V and J genes are TRBV15 and TRBJ2-1; lacking DNA, the TRBD1 call made by TCRdb goes unchecked. Germline CDR1 LNHNV, CDR2 YYDKDF (reference sequence). CDR3 length: 15 amino acids. This chain's CDR3 is CATRLGTSSYNEQFF.